This T cell receptor beta chain was documented in a study of type 1 and type 2 diabetes patients. Study-level information: T cells were magnetically sorted from PBMCs as CD4+ or CD8+ subsets. Study-level findings and limits: In type 2 diabetes, highly-expanded CD4+ clones took a median around 4.1% of reads.

Comments on this clonotype: Its antigen is as yet unknown.

This CDR3 has 16 amino acids. Germline values: CDR1 SGHTA, CDR2 FQGNSA. V was pared by 3 bases and J by 2 bases, with 16 bases between. Genomic DNA was the PCR template. A primer set of 30 forward and 13 reverse primers amplified the CDR3. TCRdb passed the multiplex PCR reads through MiXCR, listing each CDR3 protein once. Of about 270,000 distinct CDR3 sequences listed, around 47% are singletons. The sample comprised peripheral blood mononuclear cells (PBMCs). The sequence derives from a man aged 18 to 29 with type 2 diabetes. The rearrangement joins TRBV7-2 to TRBJ2-5; D gene uncertain. This CDR3 is CASSLASTLPQETQYF. CDR3 DNA sequence: TGTGCCAGCAGCTTGGCCTCGACCCTTCCACAAGAGACCCAGTACTTC.